One sample yielded the 8 T cell receptor beta chains listed below, sequenced in a study of a mutant IDH1 vaccine in newly diagnosed glioma. These receptors are not linked to any known antigen. Assay: immunoSEQ multiplex PCR; the TCRdb copy retains only in-frame clones and omits some. Of tens of thousands of clones in the sample, 75% to 85% were seen once. Noted time point: week 23, last vaccination. Topical imiquimod accompanied each vaccine dose, which consisted of 300 ug of mutant IDH1 20-mer peptide. The starting material was PBMCs, obtained from a glioma patient whose treatment included an IDH1 peptide vaccine. Receptors were obtained from a man between 40 and 49 years old with glioma.

V usage is TRBV20-1 and J usage is TRBJ1-2; no clear D. V was clipped by 4 bases and J by 8 bases, with 8 bases between them. The CDR3 is 10 residues long. Germline V gives CDR1 DFQATT, CDR2 SNEGSKA (reference sequence). CDR3 in amino acids: CSATQDGYTF. The CDR3 nucleotides read TGCAGTGCTACTCAGGACGGCTACACCTTC.

The chain carries TRBV29-1 and TRBJ1-4, with 10 nucleotides matching TRBD1. The CDR3 is 12 amino acids. The germline V gene has CDR1 SQVTM and CDR2 ANQGSEA. For the CDR3, the DNA is TGCGCTACGGGACAGGGGAATGAAAAACTGTTTTTT. It codes for CATGQGNEKLFF.

This rearrangement joins TRBV6-1 to TRBJ2-7; D is uncertain. Germline V gene data show CDR1 as MNHNS and CDR2 as SASEGT. Between the trimmed V and J ends, which lost 3 bases and 7 bases, there was a span of 13 bases. The CDR3 covers 13 residues. Here the CDR3 reads CASSEIRLWEQYF. The DNA of the CDR3 is TGTGCCAGCAGTGAGATTAGGCTCTGGGAGCAGTACTTC.

The gene calls are TRBV6-1 and TRBJ2-2, with 9 nucleotides matching TRBD2. V lost 7 bases to trimming and J lost 6 bases; unmatched junction nucleotides: 9. The CDR3 extends over 15 amino acids. The germline gives CDR1 MNHNS, CDR2 SASEGT. The CDR3 loop reads CASIRAGGGPGELFF. The DNA for the CDR3 is TGTGCCAGCATTCGAGCGGGGGGAGGACCCGGGGAGCTGTTTTTT.

This clone occurred once. The V call is TRBV5-6, the J call TRBJ2-5; TRBD1 aligns across 7 bases. The CDR3 spans 14 residues. Trimming cost V 5 bases and J 5 bases; bases outside gene matches: 9. Germline V lookup: CDR1 SGHDT, CDR2 YYEEEE. The CDR3 sequence: CASRMAGGMETQYF. The CDR3 coding sequence is TGTGCCAGCAGGATGGCAGGGGGAATGGAGACCCAGTACTTC.

In this sample, this clone turned up a few times. The rearrangement links TRBV30 to TRBJ1-1, with a weak D call TRBD1 (5 bases). Trimming took off 4 bases at V and 1 base at J, with 13 bases between the two ends. The length of the CDR3 is 14 residues. Germline V gives CDR1 GTSNPN, CDR2 SVGIG (reference sequence). The chain's CDR3 is CAWTAGTTNTEAFF. In DNA, the CDR3 is TGTGCCTGGACGGCAGGGACGACGAACACTGAAGCTTTCTTT.

The chain couples TRBV7-9 to TRBJ1-6; D gene unclear. CDR1 SEHNR and CDR2 FQNEAQ come from the germline V gene (reference sequence). Trimming cost V 1 base and J 7 bases, with 11 bases left between them. This CDR3 has 15 residues. CDR3 residues: CASSLGRGGNSPLHF. The CDR3 DNA reads as TGTGCCAGCAGCTTAGGGCGGGGTGGGAATTCACCCCTCCACTTT.

This chain joins TRBV6-5 and TRBJ1-2; TRBD1 matches 9 bases. The CDR3 runs 15 residues. Per germline, CDR1 MNHEY and CDR2 SVGAGI. V gave up 6 bases and J gave up 0 bases; unmatched junction bases: 5. The CDR3 reads CASREGDRANYGYTF. The CDR3 DNA follows: TGTGCCAGCAGAGAGGGGGACAGGGCTAACTATGGCTACACCTTC.